Sequencing of this T cell receptor beta chain was carried out in a study of T cells after yellow fever vaccination. A single record per CDR3 protein comes from TCRdb applying MiXCR to the 5' RACE reads. The sample contains 150,000 to 200,000 distinct CDR3 sequences, more than 9.5% of which appear only once. V was trimmed by 7 bases and J by 7 bases, leaving 14 bases between them. Germline V gene sequence: CDR1 SEHNR, CDR2 FQNEAQ (reference sequence). There are 12 residues in the CDR3. The specimen was CD8+ T cells sorted from PBMCs, collected 15 days after the yellow fever booster vaccination. The source is a man aged 18 to 30 who received the YFV17D yellow fever vaccine. This rearrangement joins TRBV7-9 to TRBJ2-7; either TRBD1 or TRBD2 may supply D (5 bases each). The CDR3 DNA reads TGTGCCAGCACCCGGGGCCGAAGTGAGCAGTACTTC. Protein sequence: CASTRGRSEQYF.